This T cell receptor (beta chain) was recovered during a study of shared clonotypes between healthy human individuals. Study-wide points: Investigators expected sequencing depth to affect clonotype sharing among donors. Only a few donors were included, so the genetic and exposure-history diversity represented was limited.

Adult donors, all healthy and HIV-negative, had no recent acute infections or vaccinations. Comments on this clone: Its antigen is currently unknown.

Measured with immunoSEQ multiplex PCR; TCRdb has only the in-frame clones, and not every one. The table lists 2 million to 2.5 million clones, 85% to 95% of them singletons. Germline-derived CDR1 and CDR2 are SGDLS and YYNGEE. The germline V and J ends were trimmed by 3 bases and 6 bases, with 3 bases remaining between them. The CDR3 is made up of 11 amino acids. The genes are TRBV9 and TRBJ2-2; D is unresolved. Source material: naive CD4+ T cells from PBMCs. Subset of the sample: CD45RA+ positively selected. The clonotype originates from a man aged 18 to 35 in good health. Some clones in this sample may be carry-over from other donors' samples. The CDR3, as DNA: TGTGCCAGCAGCGAGGCCGGGGAGCTGTTTTTT. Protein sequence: CASSEAGELFF.